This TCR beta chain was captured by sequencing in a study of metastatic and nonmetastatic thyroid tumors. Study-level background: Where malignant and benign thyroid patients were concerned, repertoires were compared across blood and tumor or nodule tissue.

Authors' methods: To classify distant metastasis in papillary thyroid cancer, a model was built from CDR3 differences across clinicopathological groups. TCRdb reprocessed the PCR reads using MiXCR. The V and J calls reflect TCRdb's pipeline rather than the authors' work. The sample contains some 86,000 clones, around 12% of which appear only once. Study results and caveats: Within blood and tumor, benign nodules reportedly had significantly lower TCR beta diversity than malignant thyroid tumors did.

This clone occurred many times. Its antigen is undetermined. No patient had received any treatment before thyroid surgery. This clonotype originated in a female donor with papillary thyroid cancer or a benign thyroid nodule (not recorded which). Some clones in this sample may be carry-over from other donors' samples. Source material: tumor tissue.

The DNA for the CDR3 is TGTGCCAGCAGTCCTACAGGGCCCTATGGCTACACCTTC. Encoded protein: CASSPTGPYGYTF. This chain uses TRBV12-3 or TRBV12-4 with TRBJ1-2; the D gene is possibly TRBD1 (6 bases). V gave up 5 bases and J gave up 4 bases, with 11 bases separating them. CDR3 length: 13 residues.